The rows below give T cell receptor beta chains drawn from one sample of a study of blood T cell repertoires in COVID-19. Profiling relied on immunoSEQ multiplex PCR, and the TCRdb table lists in-frame clones only, not all of them. This table has 130,000 to 150,000 clones, 87% appearing once. The specimen sequenced was PBMCs or T cells enriched from blood (not recorded which). The origin of the receptors is a woman between 40 and 55 years old who had been exposed to COVID-19. The CDR3 runs from the conserved cysteine through the conserved F or W. The order of the fields is D gene, J gene, clone size, V gene, CDR3 length, CDR3 protein, CDR3 DNA. The D gene is left open where the match is weak. Only some rows state a clone size, as once, few, many or a class for expanded clones.

d_call: TRBD2; j_call: TRBJ2-3; clone_size: -; v_call: TRBV7-8; cdr3_length: 14; cdr3_aa: CASSLSGGGDTQYF; cdr3_nt: TGTGCCAGCAGCTTAAGCGGGGGGGGAGATACGCAGTATTTT
d_call: -; j_call: TRBJ2-7; clone_size: -; v_call: TRBV6-5; cdr3_length: 11; cdr3_aa: CASRGRYEQYF; cdr3_nt: TGTGCCAGCAGGGGGCGTTATGAGCAGTACTTC
d_call: -; j_call: TRBJ1-2; clone_size: once; v_call: TRBV6-6; cdr3_length: 13; cdr3_aa: CASSPRVEDGYTF; cdr3_nt: TGTGCCAGCAGTCCCAGGGTGGAAGATGGCTACACCTTC
d_call: TRBD1; j_call: TRBJ1-1; clone_size: many; v_call: TRBV7-8; cdr3_length: 16; cdr3_aa: CASSQRDRGSNTEAFF; cdr3_nt: TGTGCCAGCAGCCAAAGGGACAGGGGATCGAACACTGAAGCTTTCTTT
d_call: -; j_call: TRBJ1-1; clone_size: -; v_call: TRBV6-5; cdr3_length: 14; cdr3_aa: CASTLIEGDTEAFF; cdr3_nt: TGTGCCAGCACCCTCATTGAGGGGGACACTGAAGCTTTCTTT
d_call: -; j_call: TRBJ2-2; clone_size: -; v_call: TRBV4-3; cdr3_length: 16; cdr3_aa: CASSQEPGFNTGELFF; cdr3_nt: TGCGCCAGCAGCCAAGAACCCGGGTTCAACACCGGGGAGCTGTTTTTT
d_call: -; j_call: TRBJ1-1; clone_size: -; v_call: TRBV28; cdr3_length: 11; cdr3_aa: CASSATLEAFF; cdr3_nt: TGTGCCAGCAGCGCTACCTTGGAAGCTTTCTTT
d_call: -; j_call: TRBJ1-5; clone_size: -; v_call: TRBV6-2/TRBV6-3; cdr3_length: 15; cdr3_aa: CASSYNTGKSQPQHF; cdr3_nt: TGTGCCAGCAGTTACAATACAGGAAAGTCTCAGCCCCAGCATTTT
d_call: -; j_call: TRBJ1-4; clone_size: -; v_call: TRBV6-1; cdr3_length: 14; cdr3_aa: CASSEDGRGEKLFF; cdr3_nt: TGTGCCAGCAGCGAAGATGGCAGGGGTGAAAAACTGTTTTTT
d_call: -; j_call: TRBJ2-1; clone_size: -; v_call: TRBV24-1; cdr3_length: 15; cdr3_aa: CATSDRKTARNEQFF; cdr3_nt: TGTGCCACCAGTGATAGGAAGACAGCCCGCAATGAGCAGTTCTTC
d_call: -; j_call: TRBJ2-3; clone_size: -; v_call: TRBV7-2; cdr3_length: 11; cdr3_aa: CASSAFGTQYF; cdr3_nt: TGTGCCAGCAGCGCGTTTGGTACGCAGTATTTT
d_call: -; j_call: TRBJ1-3; clone_size: -; v_call: TRBV28; cdr3_length: 17; cdr3_aa: CASSLDSGTRLGNTIYF; cdr3_nt: TGTGCCAGCAGTTTGGATTCCGGGACAAGGCTTGGAAACACCATATATTTT
d_call: -; j_call: TRBJ1-5; clone_size: -; v_call: TRBV28; cdr3_length: 17; cdr3_aa: CASSSRGAGISNQPQHF; cdr3_nt: TGTGCCAGCAGTTCGCGGGGCGCCGGGATTTCCAATCAGCCCCAGCATTTT
d_call: -; j_call: TRBJ1-6; clone_size: -; v_call: TRBV25-1; cdr3_length: 16; cdr3_aa: CASSEAGTSYNSPLHF; cdr3_nt: TGTGCCAGCAGCGAGGCCGGGACATCCTATAATTCACCCCTCCACTTT
d_call: -; j_call: TRBJ2-7; clone_size: -; v_call: TRBV29-1; cdr3_length: 13; cdr3_aa: CSVGRGLTYEQYF; cdr3_nt: TGCAGCGTTGGGCGCGGGCTCACCTACGAGCAGTACTTC
d_call: TRBD2; j_call: TRBJ2-1; clone_size: -; v_call: TRBV19; cdr3_length: 15; cdr3_aa: CASSIGRDRQGEQFF; cdr3_nt: TGTGCCAGTAGTATCGGGAGGGATCGGCAAGGCGAGCAGTTCTTC
d_call: TRBD1; j_call: TRBJ2-7; clone_size: few; v_call: TRBV28; cdr3_length: 14; cdr3_aa: CASSSTGTGYEQYF; cdr3_nt: TGTGCCAGCAGTTCCACCGGGACAGGCTACGAGCAGTACTTC
d_call: -; j_call: TRBJ2-2; clone_size: -; v_call: TRBV5-4; cdr3_length: 15; cdr3_aa: CASSRDGRGTGELFF; cdr3_nt: TGTGCCAGCAGCCGCGACGGGAGAGGCACCGGGGAGCTGTTTTTT
d_call: TRBD1; j_call: TRBJ1-1; clone_size: -; v_call: TRBV12-3/TRBV12-4; cdr3_length: 13; cdr3_aa: CASRTGGFTEAFF; cdr3_nt: TGTGCCAGCAGAACAGGGGGATTTACTGAAGCTTTCTTT
d_call: -; j_call: TRBJ1-1; clone_size: -; v_call: TRBV5-1; cdr3_length: 15; cdr3_aa: CASSRTSFKNTEAFF; cdr3_nt: TGCGCCAGCAGCCGAACATCGTTTAAGAACACTGAAGCTTTCTTT
d_call: -; j_call: TRBJ2-2; clone_size: -; v_call: TRBV5-8; cdr3_length: 15; cdr3_aa: CASSSTGSNTGELFF; cdr3_nt: TGTGCCAGCAGTTCTACCGGGTCGAACACCGGGGAGCTGTTTTTT
d_call: TRBD1; j_call: TRBJ2-3; clone_size: -; v_call: TRBV27; cdr3_length: 16; cdr3_aa: CASSSPGQGLTDTQYF; cdr3_nt: TGTGCCAGCAGTTCACCGGGACAGGGGTTAACAGATACGCAGTATTTT
d_call: -; j_call: TRBJ2-7; clone_size: -; v_call: TRBV27; cdr3_length: 14; cdr3_aa: CASSSGLQSYEQYF; cdr3_nt: TGTGCCAGCAGTTCGGGACTGCAATCCTACGAGCAGTACTTC
d_call: TRBD2; j_call: TRBJ2-5; clone_size: -; v_call: TRBV4-1; cdr3_length: 16; cdr3_aa: CASSQDGTSGGETQYF; cdr3_nt: TGCGCCAGCAGCCAAGACGGGACTAGCGGGGGAGAGACCCAGTACTTC
d_call: -; j_call: TRBJ1-5; clone_size: -; v_call: TRBV7-2; cdr3_length: 14; cdr3_aa: CASVLDSNNQPQHF; cdr3_nt: TGTGCCAGCGTCCTGGACAGCAACAATCAGCCCCAGCATTTT
d_call: -; j_call: TRBJ1-3; clone_size: -; v_call: TRBV28; cdr3_length: 13; cdr3_aa: CASSLSQSDTIYF; cdr3_nt: TGTGCCAGCAGTTTATCACAGTCTGACACCATATATTTT
d_call: -; j_call: TRBJ2-3; clone_size: -; v_call: TRBV29-1; cdr3_length: 15; cdr3_aa: CSVPQRAGNTDTQYF; cdr3_nt: TGCAGCGTTCCCCAACGCGCGGGGAACACAGATACGCAGTATTTT
d_call: -; j_call: TRBJ1-2; clone_size: -; v_call: TRBV5-1; cdr3_length: 14; cdr3_aa: CASSRDKSMSGYTF; cdr3_nt: TGCGCCAGCAGCAGGGACAAATCTATGAGTGGCTACACCTTC
d_call: -; j_call: TRBJ1-1; clone_size: -; v_call: TRBV19; cdr3_length: 12; cdr3_aa: CASLTGIAEAFF; cdr3_nt: TGTGCCAGTCTAACAGGGATCGCTGAAGCTTTCTTT
d_call: TRBD1; j_call: TRBJ1-2; clone_size: -; v_call: TRBV11-3; cdr3_length: 13; cdr3_aa: CASSSTGGYGYTF; cdr3_nt: TGTGCCAGCAGCTCCACAGGGGGCTATGGCTACACCTTC
d_call: -; j_call: TRBJ1-4; clone_size: -; v_call: TRBV11-2; cdr3_length: 16; cdr3_aa: CASSSHGRGGSEKLFF; cdr3_nt: TGTGCCAGCAGCTCGCACGGGAGGGGGGGGAGCGAAAAACTGTTTTTT
d_call: TRBD1; j_call: TRBJ1-5; clone_size: -; v_call: TRBV7-9; cdr3_length: 15; cdr3_aa: CASSDGTGEGQPQHF; cdr3_nt: TGTGCCAGCAGCGACGGGACAGGGGAGGGTCAGCCCCAGCATTTT
d_call: TRBD1; j_call: TRBJ1-1; clone_size: few; v_call: TRBV25-1; cdr3_length: 14; cdr3_aa: CASSPQGADTEAFF; cdr3_nt: TGTGCCAGCAGTCCCCAGGGGGCGGACACTGAAGCTTTCTTT
d_call: TRBD1; j_call: TRBJ1-2; clone_size: -; v_call: TRBV19; cdr3_length: 13; cdr3_aa: CASRVSTGDGYTF; cdr3_nt: TGTGCCAGTAGGGTTTCAACAGGGGATGGCTACACCTTC
d_call: -; j_call: TRBJ1-1; clone_size: once; v_call: TRBV5-1; cdr3_length: 14; cdr3_aa: CASSLTFGNTEAFF; cdr3_nt: TGCGCCAGCAGCTTGACGTTCGGGAACACTGAAGCTTTCTTT
d_call: TRBD1; j_call: TRBJ2-5; clone_size: -; v_call: TRBV5-1; cdr3_length: 14; cdr3_aa: CASSEGTVGETQYF; cdr3_nt: TGCGCCAGCAGCGAAGGGACAGTAGGGGAGACCCAGTACTTC
d_call: TRBD1; j_call: TRBJ2-2; clone_size: -; v_call: TRBV27; cdr3_length: 14; cdr3_aa: CASSLTGATGELFF; cdr3_nt: TGTGCCAGCAGTTTAACAGGGGCCACCGGGGAGCTGTTTTTT
d_call: -; j_call: TRBJ1-4; clone_size: -; v_call: TRBV4-1; cdr3_length: 14; cdr3_aa: CASSQTVNNEKLFF; cdr3_nt: TGCGCCAGCAGCCAGACAGTAAATAATGAAAAACTGTTTTTT
d_call: -; j_call: TRBJ1-1; clone_size: -; v_call: TRBV5-1; cdr3_length: 14; cdr3_aa: CASSFGGANTEAFF; cdr3_nt: TGCGCCAGCAGCTTCGGGGGGGCCAACACTGAAGCTTTCTTT
d_call: TRBD2; j_call: TRBJ2-2; clone_size: -; v_call: TRBV2; cdr3_length: 15; cdr3_aa: CASSGSGGNTGELFF; cdr3_nt: TGTGCCAGCAGCGGGAGCGGGGGTAACACCGGGGAGCTGTTTTTT
d_call: TRBD2; j_call: TRBJ2-5; clone_size: -; v_call: TRBV3-1/TRBV3-2; cdr3_length: 15; cdr3_aa: CASSHSAGSSRAQYF; cdr3_nt: TGTGCCAGCAGCCACTCAGCGGGATCCTCCAGGGCCCAGTACTTC
d_call: -; j_call: TRBJ2-3; clone_size: -; v_call: TRBV4-3; cdr3_length: 12; cdr3_aa: CASSQEGGGQYF; cdr3_nt: TGCGCCAGCAGCCAAGAGGGAGGTGGGCAGTATTTT
d_call: -; j_call: TRBJ2-7; clone_size: -; v_call: TRBV28; cdr3_length: 14; cdr3_aa: CASSPPMLPGEQYF; cdr3_nt: TGTGCCAGCAGCCCTCCAATGTTGCCGGGCGAGCAGTACTTC
d_call: -; j_call: TRBJ1-1; clone_size: -; v_call: TRBV5-1; cdr3_length: 16; cdr3_aa: CASSFLELGRSTEAFF; cdr3_nt: TGCGCCAGCAGCTTCTTAGAGTTGGGTCGGAGCACTGAAGCTTTCTTT
d_call: TRBD2; j_call: TRBJ2-3; clone_size: -; v_call: TRBV5-1; cdr3_length: 16; cdr3_aa: CASSLAERGFTDTQYF; cdr3_nt: TGCGCCAGCAGCTTGGCGGAGCGGGGATTCACAGATACGCAGTATTTT
d_call: -; j_call: TRBJ2-2; clone_size: -; v_call: TRBV27; cdr3_length: 14; cdr3_aa: CASTSQGGTGELFF; cdr3_nt: TGTGCCAGCACCTCACAGGGGGGGACCGGGGAGCTGTTTTTT
d_call: -; j_call: TRBJ2-7; clone_size: -; v_call: TRBV5-4; cdr3_length: 14; cdr3_aa: CASSLYTNPYEQYF; cdr3_nt: TGTGCCAGCAGCTTGTACACAAACCCCTACGAGCAGTACTTC
d_call: TRBD1; j_call: TRBJ1-4; clone_size: -; v_call: TRBV29-1; cdr3_length: 15; cdr3_aa: CSVRTGGASNEKLFF; cdr3_nt: TGCAGCGTCAGGACAGGGGGCGCGTCTAATGAAAAACTGTTTTTT
d_call: TRBD1; j_call: TRBJ1-2; clone_size: -; v_call: TRBV5-6; cdr3_length: 16; cdr3_aa: CASSVSVGTGPYGYTF; cdr3_nt: TGTGCCAGCAGCGTCAGCGTAGGGACAGGGCCCTATGGCTACACCTTC
d_call: TRBD2; j_call: TRBJ2-2; clone_size: once; v_call: TRBV5-4; cdr3_length: 16; cdr3_aa: CASSSDSGVNTGELFF; cdr3_nt: TGTGCCAGCAGCTCTGACAGCGGGGTGAACACCGGGGAGCTGTTTTTT
d_call: -; j_call: TRBJ2-6; clone_size: once; v_call: TRBV5-1; cdr3_length: 16; cdr3_aa: CASSLRQGPGANVLTF; cdr3_nt: TGCGCCAGCAGCTTGCGGCAGGGGCCAGGGGCCAACGTCCTGACTTTC
d_call: -; j_call: TRBJ1-5; clone_size: -; v_call: TRBV3-1/TRBV3-2; cdr3_length: 14; cdr3_aa: CASSQKDYNQPQHF; cdr3_nt: TGTGCCAGCAGCCAGAAAGACTACAATCAGCCCCAGCATTTT
d_call: -; j_call: TRBJ2-2; clone_size: -; v_call: TRBV7-2; cdr3_length: 16; cdr3_aa: CASSPRGRPNTGELFF; cdr3_nt: TGTGCCAGCAGCCCTAGGGGCAGACCGAACACCGGGGAGCTGTTTTTT
d_call: -; j_call: TRBJ1-1; clone_size: -; v_call: TRBV25-1; cdr3_length: 16; cdr3_aa: CASSDRNFQGSTEAFF; cdr3_nt: TGTGCCAGCAGTGACCGAAATTTTCAGGGGAGTACTGAAGCTTTCTTT
d_call: TRBD1; j_call: TRBJ1-2; clone_size: -; v_call: TRBV5-4; cdr3_length: 16; cdr3_aa: CASSLVVSGGFAGYTF; cdr3_nt: TGTGCCAGCAGCTTGGTAGTTTCAGGGGGCTTCGCTGGCTACACCTTC